The 30 T cell receptor beta chains below all came from one sample that was sequenced in a study of T cell repertoires in cytomegalovirus infection (dated by TCRdb to between 2018 and 2021). Their antigens remain unidentified. Instrument on record: Illumina HiSeq 1500. TCRdb reprocessed the public reads (quality trimming at Q25 with fastp, clone calling with MiXCR) and kept in-frame beta chains. Every entry covers one CDR3 protein and lists the most common genes and DNA from its rows. In all, the sample holds about 920,000 distinct CDR3 sequences, and approximately 31% of those were seen once. Roughly 13% of the sample belongs to the ten largest clones. In light of the paper, this sample's treatment or condition label describes: in vitro stimulation with specific CMV peptide epitopes to enrich CMV-specific T cells. This sample comprised cultured CD8+ T cells from PBMCs, obtained from culture after CMV antigen stimulation. The receptors were gathered from a human donor in good health (CMV status not recorded). Some clones in this sample may be carry-over from other donors' samples.

The V gene is TRBV7-6, the J gene TRBJ2-2; D is unclear. CDR1 and CDR2 (germline): SGHVS, FNYEAQ. Trimming removed 2 bases from V and 8 bases from J, with 9 bases in between. The CDR3 is made up of 13 amino acids. The CDR3 sequence: CASSLPVSGELFF. In DNA form, the CDR3 reads TGTGCCAGCAGCTTACCAGTTTCTGGGGAGCTGTTTTTT.

In this sample, this clonotype turned up a few times. One end of the junction varies from germline; a read error may be responsible. The chain joins TRBV20-1 to TRBJ2-1; D gene unclear. CDR1 is DFQATT, CDR2 SNEGSKA, per germline (reference sequence). The CDR3 contains 18 residues. Written as DNA, the CDR3 is TGCAGTGCTAGAGGTCCCCCCCTAGGGCGGAGCTCCGACAATGAGCAGTTCTTC. Amino acids: CSARGPPLGRSSDNEQFF.

This CDR3 reads CASSFRLDRQETQYF. The CDR3 DNA is TGTGCCAGCAGCTTTCGACTAGACCGCCAAGAGACCCAGTACTTC. The chain joins TRBV9 to TRBJ2-5; D is perhaps TRBD2 (6 bases). Between the trimmed V and J ends, which lost 4 bases and 1 base, there was a span of 14 bases. CDR3 length equals 15 residues. From germline, CDR1 is SGDLS and CDR2 YYNGEE.

Worth noting for this clonotype: The junction departs from the called germline gene at one end, perhaps through a read error. This sequence joins TRBV7-7 and TRBJ2-3, with TRBD2 matching over 14 bases. In germline, CDR1 is SSHAT, CDR2 FNYEAQ (reference sequence). This CDR3 comprises 17 residues. The CDR3 here is CASSLTWTSGGSDTQYF. CDR3 nucleotides: TGTGCTAGCAGCTTAACCTGGACTAGCGGGGGGTCAGATACGCAGTATTTT.

V is TRBV7-9 and J is TRBJ1-1; TRBD1 matches at 8 bases. Unmatched junction bases numbered 14, after V lost 3 bases and J lost 2 bases. Germline CDR1 SEHNR, CDR2 FQNEAQ (reference sequence). The CDR3 covers 18 residues. The chain's CDR3 is CASSFSEVRTGRNTEAFF. CDR3 sequence (DNA): TGTGCCAGCAGCTTTTCAGAAGTGCGGACAGGGCGAAACACTGAAGCTTTCTTT.

The DNA for the CDR3 is TGTGCCAGCAGCGTAGAGGGGACAGGGACCTACAATGAGCAGTTCTTC. Protein: CASSVEGTGTYNEQFF. The chain couples TRBV9 to TRBJ2-1; 9 bases are shared with TRBD1. The CDR3 extends over 16 amino acids. The ends lost 0 bases at V and 2 bases at J; junction bases unmatched: 3. The germline V gene has CDR1 SGDLS and CDR2 YYNGEE.

V gene TRBV6-5 combines with J gene TRBJ2-3, with D tentatively TRBD1 or TRBD2 (6 bases each). V was pared by 7 bases and J by 1 base, with 15 bases between. Germline V gene sequence: CDR1 MNHEY, CDR2 SVGAGI. This CDR3 has 15 amino acids. The CDR3 here is CASTHSRGRTDTQYF. Written as DNA, the CDR3 is TGTGCCAGCACGCACAGCCGGGGGCGCACAGATACGCAGTATTTT.

This sequence joins TRBV4-3 and TRBJ1-4, with no clear D. The V gene's germline CDR1 is LGHNA and CDR2 YSLEER. V was pared by 1 base and J by 16 bases, with 16 bases between. The CDR3 has 13 residues. DNA of the CDR3: TGCGCCAGCAGCCAAGTTTTCCATTCCGAGGCGTTTTTT. This codes for CASSQVFHSEAFF.

This clonotype was observed a handful of times. The J gene is TRBJ2-7, the V gene TRBV11-2; weak D call: TRBD1 (5 bases). CDR3 length: 17 residues. Germline CDR1 SGHAT, CDR2 FQNNGV. Trimming cost V 6 bases and J 7 bases, with 28 bases left between them. CDR3 loop: CASRGDSGSRGILEQYF. CDR3 in DNA: TGTGCCAGCAGAGGTGATTCAGGGTCCCGTGGGATATTGGAGCAGTACTTC.

This clonotype showed up many times. The rearrangement joins TRBV24-1 to TRBJ2-5, with TRBD2 as a possible D gene (5 bases). The CDR3 loop spans 14 amino acids. The germline V gene encodes CDR1 KGHDR and CDR2 SFDVKD. V lost 3 bases and J lost 5, with 12 bases in between. The CDR3 DNA follows: TGTGCCACCAGTGATACGACTACCCGGGAGACCCAGTACTTC. This sequence encodes CATSDTTTRETQYF.

The V call is TRBV4-1, the J call TRBJ1-2; D possibly corresponds to TRBD1 (6 bases). This CDR3 spans 14 amino acids. Germline V gives CDR1 MGHRA, CDR2 YSYEKL. Trimming removed 4 bases from V and 6 bases from J, with 15 bases in between. The CDR3 region has the DNA TGCGCCAGCAGCCGGCATAGGGGGGGAGATGGCTACACCTTC. Translation gives CASSRHRGGDGYTF.

V usage is TRBV13 and J usage is TRBJ1-2; 9 bases map to TRBD1. Unmatched junction bases numbered 6, after V lost 5 bases and J lost 8 bases. Germline values: CDR1 PRHDT, CDR2 FYEKMQ (reference sequence). The CDR3 runs 13 residues. Here the CDR3 reads CASSTGTGKGYTF. The CDR3 DNA sequence: TGTGCCAGCAGCACCGGGACAGGGAAAGGCTACACCTTC.

As concerns this clonotype: This may come from a read error, since a much larger clone is one base off. As DNA, the CDR3 is TGTGCCAGCATCCACCCGGCCGGGGCGGTGGGGGAGCTGTTTTTT. Its protein is CASIHPAGAVGELFF. The genes are TRBV7-8 and TRBJ2-2; perhaps D is TRBD1 or TRBD2 (5 bases each). Germline CDR1 reads SGHVS; CDR2 reads FQNEAQ. This CDR3 region has 15 residues. With 7 bases removed from V and 8 bases from J, the gap between germline ends came to 20 bases.

V and J are TRBV7-6 and TRBJ2-1, with 13 bases lining up with TRBD2. The CDR3 runs 16 residues. The J segment lost 9 bases and the V segment lost 2 bases, leaving 7 bases of the junction unmatched. Per the germline V gene, CDR1 is SGHVS and CDR2 is FNYEAQ. The CDR3 region is CASSLTSGGASSEQFF. The CDR3 bases are TGTGCCAGCAGCTTAACTAGCGGGGGGGCTTCGAGTGAGCAGTTCTTC.

There are a few counts of this clonotype. J is TRBJ2-2 and V is TRBV7-9, with TRBD2 matching 9 bases. The CDR3 has 15 amino acids. V trimming: 6 bases; J trimming: 6 bases; junction bases outside the gene matches: 8. Germline CDR1 and CDR2: SEHNR and FQNEAQ (reference sequence). The CDR3 loop is CASRPLAGYSGELFF. In DNA, the CDR3 is TGTGCCAGCAGGCCCCTAGCGGGGTATTCCGGGGAGCTGTTTTTT.

This rearrangement joins TRBV14 to TRBJ1-1, with D perhaps matching TRBD1 (6 bases). Trimming stripped 2 bases from V and 11 bases from J, with 18 bases between. CDR1 and CDR2 (germline): SGHDN, FVKESK. The CDR3 runs to 14 residues. The CDR3 region has the DNA TGTGCCAGCAGCCAATTGGACAGCCCTTTACGGGCTTTCTTT. Its protein product is CASSQLDSPLRAFF.

This clonotype has ten or more counts. The chain couples TRBV6-5 to TRBJ2-1; TRBD1 aligns across 7 bases. V shed 5 bases, J shed 1 base, and the junction held 11 bases outside the gene matches. CDR1 is MNHEY and CDR2 is SVGAGI in the germline V gene. This CDR3 spans 17 amino acids. The CDR3 reads CASSNRPPGQSYNEQFF. Here the CDR3 DNA reads TGTGCCAGCAGTAACCGACCACCGGGACAGTCCTACAATGAGCAGTTCTTC.

This clonotype was counted at least ten times. The chain combines TRBV7-6 with TRBJ2-6; maybe TRBD1 (6 bases). Trimming cost V 5 bases and J 1 base, with 12 bases left between them. CDR3 length equals 16 residues. From germline, CDR1 is SGHVS and CDR2 FNYEAQ. Written as DNA, the CDR3 is TGTGCCAGCAGCGCCGAGACAGGATCTGGGGCCAACGTCCTGACTTTC. Its protein is CASSAETGSGANVLTF.

This chain uses TRBV7-2 with TRBJ1-1; TRBD1 is a possible D gene (5 bases). CDR1 and CDR2 from the germline V gene are SGHTA and FQGNSA. V lost 5 bases, J lost 7 bases, and 8 bases lay in between. The CDR3 loop spans 11 amino acids. As DNA, the CDR3 is TGTGCCAGCAGCCGGGGGGTTGAAGCTTTCTTT. Residues: CASSRGVEAFF.

The V gene is TRBV9, the J gene TRBJ1-2; possibly TRBD1 for D (5 bases). CDR3 length equals 17 residues. Germline-derived CDR1 and CDR2 are SGDLS and YYNGEE. V shed 0 bases and J shed 3 bases, with 18 bases lying between them. The CDR3 DNA sequence: TGTGCCAGCAGCGTAGGGCTTGGGGGGGGGAATGACTATGGCTACACCTTC. Translating it yields CASSVGLGGGNDYGYTF.

The V and J genes are TRBV6-5 and TRBJ2-7; tentatively, D is TRBD2 (6 bases). The CDR3 extends over 11 amino acids. Trimming pared 8 bases from V and 4 bases from J, leaving 9 bases between. Germline V gene sequence: CDR1 MNHEY, CDR2 SVGAGI. The CDR3 protein is CASCAGYEQYF. In DNA form, the CDR3 reads TGTGCCAGCTGTGCGGGGTACGAGCAGTACTTC.

V usage is TRBV29-1 and J usage is TRBJ2-6; D gene ambiguous. Germline CDR1 SQVTM, CDR2 ANQGSEA. The CDR3 runs 12 residues. V shed 4 bases and J shed 8 bases, with 9 bases lying between them. The CDR3 DNA is TGCAGCGTTGTTGCACAGACCAACGTCCTGACTTTC. This translates into CSVVAQTNVLTF.

This clonotype came up a few times. The V gene is TRBV4-3, the J gene TRBJ2-3, with 12 positions matching TRBD2. Germline V gene sequence: CDR1 LGHNA, CDR2 YSLEER. The CDR3 consists of 18 residues. The V gene end was trimmed by 0 bases and the J gene end by 4 bases; junction bases not matched to a gene: 8. The CDR3 reads CASSQDRGLAGGPDTQYF. Here the CDR3 DNA reads TGCGCCAGCAGCCAAGATAGGGGGCTAGCGGGGGGGCCAGATACGCAGTATTTT.

On this clonotype: Being one base from a much bigger clone, this may be a read error. The chain links TRBV7-9 to TRBJ2-3; D may be TRBD1 or TRBD2 (6 bases each). This CDR3 contains 16 residues. V was cut by 0 bases and J by 5 bases, with 15 bases left in between. The germline CDR1 and CDR2 sequences are SEHNR and FQNEAQ (reference sequence). This CDR3 is CASSLALVGGLDTQYF. The CDR3 region has the DNA TGTGCCAGCAGCTTAGCTCTAGTGGGGGGCCTAGATACGCAGTATTTT.

This rearrangement joins TRBV19 to TRBJ1-1; possibly TRBD1 for D (5 bases). Germline V gene lookup returns CDR1 LNHDA and CDR2 SQIVND (reference sequence). The CDR3 length is 14 residues. V was cut by 5 bases and J by 0 bases, with 10 bases left in between. The CDR3 sequence: CASSGGGLNTEAFF. CDR3 bases: TGTGCCAGTAGTGGCGGGGGGTTGAACACTGAAGCTTTCTTT.

The chain has TRBV12-5 and TRBJ2-1, with 7 bases aligning to TRBD1. The CDR3 runs 16 residues. Germline V gene lookup returns CDR1 LGHNT and CDR2 FRNRAP. V shed 0 bases and J 6 bases; nucleotides not matched to a gene: 8. Written as DNA, the CDR3 is TGTGCTAGTGGTTTGGTAAAGAGACAGGGCGCCAATGAGCAGTTCTTC. Amino acids: CASGLVKRQGANEQFF.

This clonotype was detected a few times. J is TRBJ1-1 and V is TRBV20-1; 7 bases fit TRBD1. The trim removed 6 bases at V and 7 bases at J, leaving 8 bases unmatched. CDR3 length: 12 residues. The germline gives CDR1 DFQATT, CDR2 SNEGSKA (reference sequence). DNA of the CDR3: TGCAGTGCGATCCACAGGGGAGATGAAGCTTTCTTT. Protein product: CSAIHRGDEAFF.

This chain links TRBV28 with TRBJ1-2; D gene unclear. Germline loops: CDR1 MDHEN, CDR2 SYDVKM. Trimming left V 3 bases short and J 4 bases short, with 15 bases between. CDR3 size: 15 residues. The DNA for the CDR3 is TGTGCCAGCAGTTTCGGAAGCCCGGAGGGCTATGGCTACACCTTC. Residues: CASSFGSPEGYGYTF.

This chain connects TRBV27 to TRBJ2-2, with 9 bases identical to TRBD1. J lost 5 bases, V lost 0 bases, and 4 bases had no gene match. The CDR3 consists of 16 residues. Germline values: CDR1 MNHEY, CDR2 SMNVEV (reference sequence). The DNA of the CDR3 is TGTGCCAGCAGTTTATCTATACAGGGGGCAACCGGGGAGCTGTTTTTT. It is translated as CASSLSIQGATGELFF.

This clonotype occurred a few times. The gene calls are TRBV6-5 and TRBJ2-1; 7 positions match TRBD2. V shed 6 bases, J shed 8 bases, and the junction held 13 bases outside the gene matches. Germline loops: CDR1 MNHEY, CDR2 SVGAGI. CDR3 length: 15 amino acids. DNA of the CDR3: TGTGCCAGCAGCCCTATCGCCGGGGGGTGGGATGAGCAGTTCTTC. Amino acid sequence: CASSPIAGGWDEQFF.